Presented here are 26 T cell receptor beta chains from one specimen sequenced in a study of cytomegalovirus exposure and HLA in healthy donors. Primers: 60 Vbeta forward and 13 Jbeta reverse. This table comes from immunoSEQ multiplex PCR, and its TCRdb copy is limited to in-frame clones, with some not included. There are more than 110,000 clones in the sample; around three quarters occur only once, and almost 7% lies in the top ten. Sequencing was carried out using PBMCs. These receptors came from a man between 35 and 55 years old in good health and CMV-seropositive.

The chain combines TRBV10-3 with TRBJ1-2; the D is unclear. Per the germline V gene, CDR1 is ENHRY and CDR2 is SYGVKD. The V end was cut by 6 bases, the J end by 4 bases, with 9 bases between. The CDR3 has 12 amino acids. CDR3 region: CAISGDPYGYTF. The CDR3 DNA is TGTGCCATCAGCGGAGACCCCTATGGCTACACCTTC.

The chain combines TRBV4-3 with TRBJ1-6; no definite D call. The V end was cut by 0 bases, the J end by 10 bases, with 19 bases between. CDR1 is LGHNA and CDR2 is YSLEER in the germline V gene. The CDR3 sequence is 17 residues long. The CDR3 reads CASSQDLGIGGGSPLHF. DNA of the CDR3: TGCGCCAGCAGCCAAGATCTGGGAATAGGTGGAGGGTCACCCCTCCACTTT.

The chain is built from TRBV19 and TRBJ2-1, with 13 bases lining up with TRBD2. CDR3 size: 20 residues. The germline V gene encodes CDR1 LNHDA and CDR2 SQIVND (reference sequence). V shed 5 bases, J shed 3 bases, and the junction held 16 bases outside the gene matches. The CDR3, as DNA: TGTGCCAGTAGTCAGTGGGAACTAGCGGGAGGGTTGTCCCTCTACAATGAGCAGTTCTTC. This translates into CASSQWELAGGLSLYNEQFF.

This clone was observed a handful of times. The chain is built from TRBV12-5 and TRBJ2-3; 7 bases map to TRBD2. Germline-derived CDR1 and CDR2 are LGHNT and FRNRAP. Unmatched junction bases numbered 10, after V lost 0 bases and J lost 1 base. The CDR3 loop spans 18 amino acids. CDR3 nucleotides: TGTGCTAGTGGTTTGGTACCGGACGGCACTAGCGGCACAGATACGCAGTATTTT. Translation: CASGLVPDGTSGTDTQYF.

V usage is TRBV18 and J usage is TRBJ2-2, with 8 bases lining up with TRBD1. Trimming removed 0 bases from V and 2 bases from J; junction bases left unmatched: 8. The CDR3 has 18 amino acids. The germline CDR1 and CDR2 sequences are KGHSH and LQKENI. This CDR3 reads CASSPPLRTGPNTGELFF. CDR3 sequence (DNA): TGTGCCAGCTCACCACCTCTCCGGACAGGGCCTAACACCGGGGAGCTGTTTTTT.

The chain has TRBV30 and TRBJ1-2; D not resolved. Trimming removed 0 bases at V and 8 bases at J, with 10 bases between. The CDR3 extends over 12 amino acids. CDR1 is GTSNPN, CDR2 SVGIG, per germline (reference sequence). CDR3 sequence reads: CAWSVPSTGYTF. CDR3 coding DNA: TGTGCCTGGAGTGTACCCTCGACAGGCTACACCTTC.

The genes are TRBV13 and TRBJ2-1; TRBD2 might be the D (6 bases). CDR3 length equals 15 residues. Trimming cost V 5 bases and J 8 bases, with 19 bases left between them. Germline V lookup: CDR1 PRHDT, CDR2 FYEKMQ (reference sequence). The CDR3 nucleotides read TGTGCCAGCAGCCCTCGGAGGCGGGGAATGGATGAGCAGTTCTTC. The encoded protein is CASSPRRRGMDEQFF.

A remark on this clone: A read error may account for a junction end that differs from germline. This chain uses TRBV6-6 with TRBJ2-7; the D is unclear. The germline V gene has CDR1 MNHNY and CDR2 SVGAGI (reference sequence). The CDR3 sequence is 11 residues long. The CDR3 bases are TGTGCCACCAGGACCAACTACGCGCAGTACTTC. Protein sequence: CATRTNYAQYF.

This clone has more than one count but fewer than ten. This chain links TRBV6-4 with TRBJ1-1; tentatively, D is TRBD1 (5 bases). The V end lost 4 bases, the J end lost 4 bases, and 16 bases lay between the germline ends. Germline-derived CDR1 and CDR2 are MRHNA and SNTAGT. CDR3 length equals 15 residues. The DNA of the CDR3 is TGTGCCAGCAGTGCTGGGGGGGGGTTGGGCACTGAAGCTTTCTTT. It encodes CASSAGGGLGTEAFF.

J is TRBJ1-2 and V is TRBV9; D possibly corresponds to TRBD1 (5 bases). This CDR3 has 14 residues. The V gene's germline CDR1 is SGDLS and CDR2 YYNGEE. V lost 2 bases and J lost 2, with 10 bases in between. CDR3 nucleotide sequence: TGTGCCAGCAGCGTTCAGGGCGGCAACTATGGCTACACCTTC. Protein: CASSVQGGNYGYTF.

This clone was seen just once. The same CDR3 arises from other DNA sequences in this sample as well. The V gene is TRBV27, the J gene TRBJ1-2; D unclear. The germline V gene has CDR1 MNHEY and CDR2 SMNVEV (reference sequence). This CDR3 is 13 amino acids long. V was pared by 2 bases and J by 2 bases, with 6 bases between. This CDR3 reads CASSLNSNYGYTF. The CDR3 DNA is TGTGCCAGCAGTTTAAACAGCAACTATGGCTACACCTTC.

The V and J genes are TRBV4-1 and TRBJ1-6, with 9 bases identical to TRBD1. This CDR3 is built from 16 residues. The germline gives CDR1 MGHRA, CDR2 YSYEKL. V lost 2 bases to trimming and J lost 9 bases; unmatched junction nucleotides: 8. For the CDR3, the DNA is TGCGCCAGCAGCCAACTAGGTATGGGACAGGGTTCACCCCTCCACTTT. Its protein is CASSQLGMGQGSPLHF.

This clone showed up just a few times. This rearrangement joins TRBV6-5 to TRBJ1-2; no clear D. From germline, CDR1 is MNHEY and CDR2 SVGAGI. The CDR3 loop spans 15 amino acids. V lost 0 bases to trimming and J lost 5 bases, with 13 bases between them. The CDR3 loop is CASSYSRQDGYGYTF. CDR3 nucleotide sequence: TGTGCCAGCAGTTACTCAAGGCAGGATGGATATGGCTACACCTTC.

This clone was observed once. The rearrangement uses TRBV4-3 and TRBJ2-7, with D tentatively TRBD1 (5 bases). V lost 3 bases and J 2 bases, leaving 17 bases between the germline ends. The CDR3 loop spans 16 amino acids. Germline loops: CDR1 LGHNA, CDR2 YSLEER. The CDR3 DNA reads TGCGCCAGCAGCCAGGTAGACAGAAACCCGACCTACGAGCAGTACTTC. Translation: CASSQVDRNPTYEQYF.

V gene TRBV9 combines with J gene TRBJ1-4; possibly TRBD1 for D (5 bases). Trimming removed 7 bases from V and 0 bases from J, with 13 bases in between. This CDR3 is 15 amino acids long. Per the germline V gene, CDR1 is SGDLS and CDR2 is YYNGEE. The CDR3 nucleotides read TGTGCCAGCCGGCAAGGGGTTTCAACTAATGAAAAACTGTTTTTT. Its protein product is CASRQGVSTNEKLFF.

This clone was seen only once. The CDR3 DNA reads as TGTGCCAGCAGCTTCAGGGGGGCGAACACCGGGGAGCTGTTTTTT. Translation: CASSFRGANTGELFF. The rearrangement uses TRBV5-4 and TRBJ2-2; maybe TRBD1 (7 bases). CDR1 SGHNT and CDR2 YYREEE come from the germline V gene (reference sequence). V was cut by 2 bases and J by 0 bases, with 8 bases left in between. This CDR3 contains 15 residues.

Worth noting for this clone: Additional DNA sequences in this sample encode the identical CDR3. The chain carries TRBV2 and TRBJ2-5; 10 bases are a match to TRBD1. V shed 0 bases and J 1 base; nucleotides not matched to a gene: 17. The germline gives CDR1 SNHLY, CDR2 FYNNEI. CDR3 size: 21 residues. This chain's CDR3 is CASSEALQGTGAFITQETQYF. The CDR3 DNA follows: TGTGCCAGCAGTGAAGCGCTTCAAGGGACAGGGGCCTTCATAACCCAAGAGACCCAGTACTTC.

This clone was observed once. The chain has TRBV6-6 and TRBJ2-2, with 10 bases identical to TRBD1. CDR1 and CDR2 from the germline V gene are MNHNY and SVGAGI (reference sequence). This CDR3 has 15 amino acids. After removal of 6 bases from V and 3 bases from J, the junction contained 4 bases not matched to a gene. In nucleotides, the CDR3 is TGTGCCAGCAGGGGACAGGGGAGGGACACCGGGGAGCTGTTTTTT. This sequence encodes CASRGQGRDTGELFF.

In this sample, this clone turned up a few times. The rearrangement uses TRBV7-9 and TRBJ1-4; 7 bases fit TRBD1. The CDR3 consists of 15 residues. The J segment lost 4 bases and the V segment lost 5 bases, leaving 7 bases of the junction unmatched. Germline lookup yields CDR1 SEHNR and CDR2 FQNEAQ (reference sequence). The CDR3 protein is CASSARQGNNEKLFF. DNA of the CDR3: TGTGCCAGCAGCGCCCGACAGGGAAATAATGAAAAACTGTTTTTT.

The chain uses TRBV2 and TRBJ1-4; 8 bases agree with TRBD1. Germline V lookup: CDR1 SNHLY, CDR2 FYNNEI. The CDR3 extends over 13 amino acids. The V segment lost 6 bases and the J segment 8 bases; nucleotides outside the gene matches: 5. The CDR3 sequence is CASRPGGEEKLFF. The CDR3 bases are TGTGCCAGCAGGCCAGGGGGCGAGGAAAAACTGTTTTTT. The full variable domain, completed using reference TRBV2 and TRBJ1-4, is EPEVTQTPSHQVTQMGQEVILRCVPISNHLYFYWYRQILGQKVEFLVSFYNNEISEKSEIFDDQFSVERPDGSNFTLKIRSTKLEDSAMYFCASRPGGEEKLFFGSGTQLSVL.

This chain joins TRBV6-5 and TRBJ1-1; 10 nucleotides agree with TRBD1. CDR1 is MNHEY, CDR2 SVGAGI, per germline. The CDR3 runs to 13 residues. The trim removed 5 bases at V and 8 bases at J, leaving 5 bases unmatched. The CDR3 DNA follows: TGTGCCAGCAGTGGTGACAGGGGGCCCGAAGCTTTCTTT. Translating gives CASSGDRGPEAFF.

CDR3 protein: CASSPNSGNQPQHF. As DNA, the CDR3 is TGCGCCAGCAGCCCCAACTCAGGGAATCAGCCCCAGCATTTT. The genes are TRBV4-1 and TRBJ1-5, with a possible D match to TRBD1 (5 bases). The germline gives CDR1 MGHRA, CDR2 YSYEKL. V lost 4 bases and J lost 4, with 11 bases in between. The CDR3 extends over 14 amino acids.

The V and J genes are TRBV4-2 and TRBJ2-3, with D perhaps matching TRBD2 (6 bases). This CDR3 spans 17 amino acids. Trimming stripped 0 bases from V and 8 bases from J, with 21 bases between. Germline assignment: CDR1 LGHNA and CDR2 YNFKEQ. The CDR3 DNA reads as TGTGCCAGCAGCCAAGATCTGTCTAGGGAGGCCCCGGGTACGCAGTATTTT. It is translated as CASSQDLSREAPGTQYF.

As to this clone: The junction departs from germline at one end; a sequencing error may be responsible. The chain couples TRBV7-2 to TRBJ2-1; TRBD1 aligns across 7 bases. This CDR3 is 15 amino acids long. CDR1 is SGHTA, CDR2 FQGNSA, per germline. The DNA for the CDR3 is TGTGCCAGCAGCTTAGCTCCGGGACAGCCCAATGGGCAGTTCTTC. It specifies CASSLAPGQPNGQFF. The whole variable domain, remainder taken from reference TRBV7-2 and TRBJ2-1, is GAGVSQSPSNKVTEKGKDVELRCDPISGHTALYWYRQSLGQGLEFLIYFQGNSAPDKSGLPSDRFSAERTGGSVSTLTIQRTQQEDSAVYLCASSLAPGQPNGQFFGPGTRLTVL.

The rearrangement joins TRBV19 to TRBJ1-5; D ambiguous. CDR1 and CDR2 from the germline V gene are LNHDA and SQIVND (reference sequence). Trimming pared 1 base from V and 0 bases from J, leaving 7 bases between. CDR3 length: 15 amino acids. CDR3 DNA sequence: TGTGCCAGTAGTATAGCGACATATAGCAATCAGCCCCAGCATTTT. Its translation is CASSIATYSNQPQHF.

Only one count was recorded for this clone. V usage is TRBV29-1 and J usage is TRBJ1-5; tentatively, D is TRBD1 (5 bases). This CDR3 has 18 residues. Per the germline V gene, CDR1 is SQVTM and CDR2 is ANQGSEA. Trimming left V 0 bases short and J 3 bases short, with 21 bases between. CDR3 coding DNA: TGCAGCGTTGAAGATCCGGTGGTCAGGGTTGGATCCAATCAGCCCCAGCATTTT. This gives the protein CSVEDPVVRVGSNQPQHF.